This T cell receptor (beta chain) derives from a study of T cell responses to AZD1222 COVID-19 vaccine. Produced via immunoSEQ multiplex PCR; TCRdb's table is partial and in-frame only. The repertoire holds about 89,000 clones, with roughly 86% as singletons. In germline, CDR1 is MNHEY, CDR2 SMNVEV (reference sequence). V lost 8 bases and J lost 0; bases outside the gene matches: 6. CDR3 length: 14 residues. General study results and limits: Seropositive at baseline were only a handful of AZD1222 recipients. Donors, mostly white British, included more females; clonal diversity was possibly underestimated. There were vaccine-associated CD4 TCRs across spike, dominant at 160-218 and 743-854.

Second-dose timings of about 4 or about 12 weeks were pooled. A word on this clone: Its antigen is still unknown.

V is TRBV27 and J is TRBJ2-7, with 8 bases that match TRBD1. This clonotype originated in an adult who received the AZD1222 COVID-19 vaccine. The sequences come from peripheral blood, collected 28 days after the second AZD1222 dose. The CDR3 protein is CASQRQGSSYEQYF. The CDR3 DNA follows: TGTGCCAGCCAGAGACAGGGGAGCTCCTACGAGCAGTACTTC.